The present T cell receptor (beta chain) was sequenced within a study of patients and donors after allogeneic stem cell transplantation. CDR3 length equals 17 residues. V was clipped by 1 base and J by 5 bases; unmatched bases: 8. The germline gives CDR1 SGHTA, CDR2 FQGNSA. Using its own MiXCR run on the RT-PCR reads, TCRdb lists one record per CDR3 protein. The sample shows about 160,000 distinct CDR3 sequences, 24% of them seen only once. This clonotype appeared a few times. Sequenced input: blood, either unsorted or a sorted T cell fraction (not recorded which). The clonotype comes from a human donor who was either an allogeneic HSCT recipient or a stem cell or donor lymphocyte infusion donor (not recorded which). It is not recorded whose cells these are; they may come from a transplant donor. This chain uses TRBV7-2 with TRBJ2-3, with 11 nucleotides matching TRBD2. CDR3 amino acids: CASSLELAGGFRDTQYF. The CDR3 DNA is TGTGCCAGCAGCTTAGAGCTAGCGGGGGGATTTAGAGATACGCAGTATTTT.